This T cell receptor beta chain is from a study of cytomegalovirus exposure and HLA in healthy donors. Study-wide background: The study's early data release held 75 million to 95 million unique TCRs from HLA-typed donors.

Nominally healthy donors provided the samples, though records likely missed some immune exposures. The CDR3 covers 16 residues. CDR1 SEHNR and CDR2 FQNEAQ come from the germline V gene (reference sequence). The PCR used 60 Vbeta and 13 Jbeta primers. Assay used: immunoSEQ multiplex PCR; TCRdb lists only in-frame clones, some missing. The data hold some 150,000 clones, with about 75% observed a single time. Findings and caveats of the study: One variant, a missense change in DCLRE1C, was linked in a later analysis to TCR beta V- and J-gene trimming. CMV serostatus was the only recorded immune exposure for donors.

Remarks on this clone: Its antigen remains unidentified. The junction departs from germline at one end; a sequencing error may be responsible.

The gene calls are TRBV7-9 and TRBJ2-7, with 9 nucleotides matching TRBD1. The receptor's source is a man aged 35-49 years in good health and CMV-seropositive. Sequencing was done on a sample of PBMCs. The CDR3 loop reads CSSSSNPGQGGYEQYF. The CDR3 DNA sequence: TGTTCCAGCAGCTCTAATCCGGGACAGGGAGGTTACGAGCAGTACTTC.